These T cell receptor beta chains were read from a single sample in a study of T cells generated in artificial thymic organoids. TCRdb itself ran the 5' RACE reads through MiXCR, one entry per CDR3 protein. The data contain 8,200 or so distinct CDR3 sequences, roughly 25% of them singletons. Their antigens remain unidentified. Source material: naive CD8+ T cells grown in artificial thymic organoids from cord blood stem and progenitor cells. The receptors come from a human donor who gave cord blood stem cells for thymic organoid culture, a cardiac surgery patient who gave postnatal thymus, or a blood donor (not recorded which). Each CDR3 is given with its conserved first and last residue. The order of the fields is D gene, J gene, CDR3 length, V gene, clone size, CDR3 protein, CDR3 DNA. D genes are given only for firm matches. Clone size is given for some rows only: seen once, a few or many times, or a class if the clone is expanded.

.	TRBJ1-2	12	TRBV4-3	medium-sized	CASSPWLWGYTF	TGCGCCAGCAGCCCCTGGTTGTGGGGCTACACCTTC
TRBD2	TRBJ2-5	18	TRBV12-3/TRBV12-4	.	CASSQGLGTSGHQETQYF	TGTGCCAGCAGCCAAGGGTTGGGGACTAGCGGACACCAAGAGACCCAGTACTTC
.	TRBJ1-2	13	TRBV12-5	.	CASGPTAPYGYTF	TGTGCTAGTGGTCCGACAGCCCCCTATGGCTACACCTTC
.	TRBJ1-1	14	TRBV27	few	CASSVFPGSTEAFF	TGTGCCAGCAGTGTCTTCCCGGGTTCCACTGAAGCTTTCTTT
TRBD2	TRBJ2-1	17	TRBV12-5	.	CASGLVHGAGGPGEQFF	TGTGCTAGTGGTTTGGTACACGGAGCGGGGGGGCCGGGTGAGCAGTTCTTC
TRBD2	TRBJ2-1	17	TRBV28	.	CASSFWRGTTSYNEQFF	TGTGCCAGCAGTTTCTGGCGGGGGACGACCTCCTACAATGAGCAGTTCTTC
.	TRBJ2-1	16	TRBV7-2	few	CASSPKLVGGYNEQFF	TGTGCCAGCAGCCCAAAACTAGTGGGGGGTTACAATGAGCAGTTCTTC
.	TRBJ2-3	14	TRBV24-1	few	CATNAGGRADTQYF	TGTGCCACCAACGCCGGGGGGCGGGCAGATACGCAGTATTTT
.	TRBJ2-2	14	TRBV5-1	.	CASSLGQPAGELFF	TGCGCCAGCAGCTTGGGACAGCCCGCCGGGGAGCTGTTTTTT
.	TRBJ2-7	14	TRBV4-2	medium-sized	CASSPRGGTYEQYF	TGTGCCAGCAGCCCCCGAGGAGGGACCTACGAGCAGTACTTC
TRBD1	TRBJ2-4	14	TRBV24-1	.	CATSDPGQGGIQYF	TGTGCCACCAGTGATCCGGGACAGGGAGGCATTCAGTACTTC
.	TRBJ2-5	15	TRBV7-9	few	CASSSHRLGQETQYF	TGTGCCAGCAGTTCCCACCGACTAGGCCAAGAGACCCAGTACTTC
.	TRBJ1-1	15	TRBV10-3	medium-sized	CAISEPGCKNTEAFF	TGTGCCATCAGTGAGCCAGGGTGTAAGAACACTGAAGCTTTCTTT
TRBD1	TRBJ2-2	16	TRBV11-2	.	CASSLGQHANTGELFF	TGTGCCAGCAGCTTGGGACAGCACGCGAACACCGGGGAGCTGTTTTTT
.	TRBJ2-3	15	TRBV28	few	CASSRLWGVTDTQYF	TGTGCCAGCAGCCGCTTGTGGGGGGTAACAGATACGCAGTATTTT
.	TRBJ2-6	15	TRBV28	medium-sized	CASSLEGSGANVLTF	TGTGCCAGCAGTTTGGAAGGGTCCGGGGCCAACGTCCTGACTTTC
TRBD1	TRBJ2-7	14	TRBV6-5	few	CASSWNRGRNEQYF	TGTGCCAGCAGTTGGAACAGGGGGAGGAACGAGCAGTACTTC
.	TRBJ2-3	16	TRBV3-1	.	CASSQEGGLPIDTQYF	TGTGCCAGCAGCCAAGAGGGGGGCCTCCCCATTGATACGCAGTATTTT
.	TRBJ2-1	13	TRBV7-3	.	CASSFEAYNEQFF	TGTGCCAGCAGCTTCGAAGCCTACAATGAGCAGTTCTTC
.	TRBJ1-4	16	TRBV4-1	.	CASSQVGDVGNEKLFF	TGCGCCAGCAGCCAAGTGGGCGACGTAGGTAATGAAAAACTGTTTTTT
TRBD2	TRBJ2-1	17	TRBV4-3	large	CASSLYLAGGSYNEQFF	TGCGCCAGCAGCCTCTATCTAGCGGGGGGCTCCTACAATGAGCAGTTCTTC
.	TRBJ2-7	12	TRBV24-1	medium-sized	CATSDLWGEQYF	TGTGCCACCAGTGATTTGTGGGGCGAGCAGTACTTC
.	TRBJ2-1	13	TRBV2	.	CASRRRTYNEQFF	TGTGCCAGCAGGCGGAGGACCTACAATGAGCAGTTCTTC
.	TRBJ2-1	12	TRBV7-9	.	CASSLRLDLSFF	TGTGCCAGCAGCTTAAGACTAGATTTGTCGTTCTTC
.	TRBJ1-1	14	TRBV27	.	CASSFDRRDTEAFF	TGTGCCAGCAGTTTTGACAGGCGGGACACTGAAGCTTTCTTT
.	TRBJ2-5	16	TRBV4-3	.	CASSQDPGRPQETQYF	TGCGCCAGCAGCCAAGATCCGGGACGGCCTCAAGAGACCCAGTACTTC
.	TRBJ2-3	16	TRBV7-9	medium-sized	CASSVGTPSRTDTQYF	TGTGCCAGCAGCGTTGGGACACCTTCCCGCACAGATACGCAGTATTTT
TRBD1	TRBJ1-2	14	TRBV7-9	.	CASSRRTGPYGYTF	TGTGCCAGCAGCAGACGGACAGGCCCCTATGGCTACACCTTC
.	TRBJ1-2	14	TRBV4-3	medium-sized	CASSQVRGLYGYTF	TGCGCCAGCAGCCAAGTCAGGGGCCTGTATGGCTACACCTTC
.	TRBJ1-2	10	TRBV7-2	once	CASSPTGGGF	TGTGCCAGCAGCCCGACGGGGGGGGGTTTC
.	TRBJ2-7	11	TRBV20-1	.	CSASYTYEQYF	TGCAGTGCTAGCTATACCTACGAGCAGTACTTC